This record looks at one T cell receptor beta chain sequence and its context. The specificity of this receptor is unknown. No base quality information exists; no much larger clone differs at one position. The data belong to a study of cytomegalovirus exposure and HLA in healthy donors (TCRdb year 2017). For the study in its entirety: The 650 to 750 repertoires of the first cohort and the 110 or so validation repertoires were produced on the same platform, according to a later analysis. The study aimed to test whether signatures of past pathogen exposure could be identified by cataloging public T cell receptors. Besides the first cohort of roughly 700 subjects, a separate validation cohort made up of around 120 different subjects was used. The study combined high-throughput TCR immunosequencing, statistical association of individual TCRs with disease status, and machine learning to predict cytomegalovirus infection status. Broad study findings and their caveats: Cytomegalovirus status was reported to be diagnosed by the classifier with high specificity and sensitivity in both the original and validation cohorts. It was suggested by the authors that the approach could potentially be generalized to other disease states and immunological phenotypes. Most TCR sequences were seen in very few donors, while some public TCRs were found in many individuals. The study listed approximately 150 TCR beta chains as associated with cytomegalovirus. Subsequent analysis determined that TCRs grouped into clusters in the first cohort also showed a tendency toward co-occurrence across the 120 or so validation repertoires, and approximately 94% of cluster scores exceeded 0. A later analysis lacked HLA typing for the validation cohort, so it scored co-occurrence in that cohort across all 120 repertoires. In vitro tests confirmed that three of the cytomegalovirus-associated TCR beta chains recognize cytomegalovirus antigens.

The library came from the immunoSEQ multiplex PCR assay. As for how the authors treated the data: To diagnose cytomegalovirus status from the catalog of TCR beta chain sequences, a statistical classification framework was built. What TCRdb holds here is the immuneACCESS table cut down to in-frame rearrangements. Part of the clones is not present; checked against another copy, under half of the missing clones reflect an unresolved V gene, and the others are unexplained. V and J calls and clone size come straight from that table; D and trimming were deduced from the DNA. The sample table contains 68,000 or so clones; only one count was recorded for roughly nine tenths of them. The ten largest clones take up around 3.2% of the sample. Separate from the approximately 690-subject first cohort, the validation cohort of over 90 subjects was the group to which the donors belonged. This sequence was found in a man aged 18 to 30 in good health and CMV-seronegative. Sequenced: PBMCs.

The CDR3 reads as follows: CASSLAAGGTEAFF. The DNA is TGTGCCAGCAGCTTAGCGGCCGGGGGGACTGAAGCTTTCTTT. Recombination joined TRBV7-8 with TRBJ1-1; TRBD1 is a weak D gene call, 5 bases matching. The CDR3 covers 14 residues, taking in both the cysteine and the phenylalanine. The entry retains the CDR3 DNA only, 42 bases that are in frame from base 1. V is cut by 0 bases and J by 5 bases, and the space between the germline ends is 10 bases. Sequences SGHVS (CDR1) and FQNEAQ (CDR2) are obtained from the germline V gene.